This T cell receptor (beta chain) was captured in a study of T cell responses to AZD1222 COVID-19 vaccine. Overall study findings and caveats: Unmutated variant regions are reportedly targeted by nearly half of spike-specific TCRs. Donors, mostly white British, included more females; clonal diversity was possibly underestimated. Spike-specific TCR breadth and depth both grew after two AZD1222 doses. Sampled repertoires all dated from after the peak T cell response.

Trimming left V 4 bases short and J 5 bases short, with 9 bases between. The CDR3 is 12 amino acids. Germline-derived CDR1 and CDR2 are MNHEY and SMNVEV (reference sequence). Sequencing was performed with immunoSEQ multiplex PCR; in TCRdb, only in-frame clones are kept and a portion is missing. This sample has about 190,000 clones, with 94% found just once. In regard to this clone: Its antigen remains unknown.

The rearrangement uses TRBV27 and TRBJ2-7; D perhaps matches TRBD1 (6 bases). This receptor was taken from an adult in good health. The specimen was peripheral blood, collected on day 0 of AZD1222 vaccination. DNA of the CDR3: TGTGCCAGCAGTTATGCAGGGGACGAGCAGTACTTC. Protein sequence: CASSYAGDEQYF.